The T cell receptor beta chain described here comes from a study of T cells in tuberculosis. V was clipped by 4 bases and J by 0 bases, with 9 bases between them. Germline V CDR1 and CDR2: LGHNA, YNFKEQ. The CDR3 totals 15 residues. Produced via immunoSEQ multiplex PCR; TCRdb's table is partial and in-frame only. The sample carries over 40,000 clones, 95% recorded once. The sequencing sample was made of PBMCs. The chain couples TRBV4-2 to TRBJ1-4; D is uncertain. This clonotype was obtained from a donor aged 10-29 years with latent tuberculosis or without tuberculosis infection. CDR3 amino acids: CASSPGRATNEKLFF. CDR3 nucleotides: TGTGCCAGCAGCCCCGGGAGGGCAACTAATGAAAAACTGTTTTTT.